Shown below are 5 T cell receptor beta chains from a single sample sequenced in a study of blood T cell repertoires in COVID-19. Clones were sequenced by immunoSEQ multiplex PCR, and TCRdb holds only the in-frame ones, with some missing. Of 250,000 to 350,000 clones listed, approximately 91% were seen once; the top ten hold 0.85% to 0.95%. The sequencing sample was made of peripheral blood. These receptors all stem from a woman in her thirties or forties who had recovered from COVID-19.

The V gene is TRBV18, the J gene TRBJ2-7; weak D call: TRBD1 (5 bases). With 0 bases removed from V and 3 bases from J, the gap between germline ends came to 12 bases. CDR1 and CDR2 from the germline V gene are KGHSH and LQKENI. The CDR3 loop spans 15 amino acids. This CDR3 reads CASSPPYQGVYEQYF. The CDR3 nucleotides read TGTGCCAGCTCACCACCGTACCAGGGTGTCTACGAGCAGTACTTC.

The V and J genes are TRBV6-5 and TRBJ1-1, with 11 bases matching TRBD1. The trim removed 3 bases at V and 11 bases at J, leaving 5 bases unmatched. Germline V gives CDR1 MNHEY, CDR2 SVGAGI. This CDR3 region has 13 residues. CDR3 sequence reads: CASSYGQGASAFF. CDR3 DNA sequence: TGTGCCAGCAGTTATGGACAGGGGGCGTCGGCTTTCTTT.

The CDR3 bases are TGTGCCAGCAGTGACAGGGGGCTATATGGCTACACCTTC. It encodes CASSDRGLYGYTF. The chain recombines TRBV27 with TRBJ1-2, with TRBD1 matching 10 bases. J was trimmed by 5 bases and V by 5 bases; bases with no gene match: 2. The germline V gene has CDR1 MNHEY and CDR2 SMNVEV (reference sequence). CDR3 length equals 13 residues.

This chain connects TRBV28 to TRBJ2-7; TRBD1 might be the D (5 bases). This CDR3 has 14 residues. Germline V gives CDR1 MDHEN, CDR2 SYDVKM. Deletions cut 7 bases from V and 5 bases from J, with 18 bases between. CDR3 residues: CASIPHSGWDEQYF. The CDR3 DNA follows: TGTGCCAGCATCCCTCATTCAGGGTGGGACGAGCAGTACTTC.

This sequence joins TRBV6-5 and TRBJ2-5; D gene unclear. This CDR3 has 16 amino acids. V lost 2 bases and J 1 base, leaving 14 bases between the germline ends. The V gene's germline CDR1 is MNHEY and CDR2 SVGAGI. CDR3: CASSYASTETQETQYF. The CDR3 DNA reads as TGTGCCAGCAGTTACGCCTCGACGGAGACCCAAGAGACCCAGTACTTC.